The TCR beta chain described here comes from a study of blood T cell repertoires in COVID-19. Deletions cut 5 bases from V and 0 bases from J, with 8 bases between. The CDR3 consists of 14 residues. Germline assignment: CDR1 SEHNR and CDR2 FQNEAQ (reference sequence). The cohort comprised adults aged about 18 to 100 years residing in 20 to 30 US areas. Each participant's cohort was designated according to participant-reported clinical history. In Cohort 3, a recovered donor had either two negative PCRs, clearance, or symptom resolution. Sequencing was performed with immunoSEQ multiplex PCR; in TCRdb, only in-frame clones are kept and a portion is missing. The sample carries about 320,000 clones, around nine tenths recorded once.

The rearrangement joins TRBV7-9 to TRBJ2-1, with D maybe TRBD2 (6 bases). Sequencing input: PBMCs or T cells enriched from blood (not recorded which). This receptor was obtained from a man aged 55 to 70 who had recovered from COVID-19. As DNA, the CDR3 is TGTGCCAGCAGCGCGGGGAGCTCCTACAATGAGCAGTTCTTC. Its protein product is CASSAGSSYNEQFF.